The 9 T cell receptor beta chains below come from one sample, sequenced in a study of blood T cell repertoires in COVID-19. Here immunoSEQ multiplex PCR was the method, and the copy in TCRdb shows in-frame clones only, minus some. Of over 200,000 clones in the sample, over 75% are singletons; the top ten hold 4.5% to 5.5%. What was sequenced was peripheral blood. Source of these receptors: a human donor in a cohort sampled during active COVID-19.

This chain joins TRBV29-1 and TRBJ1-5; the match to TRBD1 covers 8 bases. Germline CDR1 and CDR2: SQVTM and ANQGSEA. The CDR3 covers 13 residues. The V and J ends lost 6 bases and 5 bases, in that order; junction bases with no gene match: 6. The CDR3 region has the DNA TGCAGCGTGAGACAGGGGCGCGATCAGCCCCAGCATTTT. It codes for CSVRQGRDQPQHF.

The table lists this clone with a count of one. This rearrangement joins TRBV28 to TRBJ2-1; 10 bases map to TRBD2. Trimming removed 6 bases from V and 8 bases from J; junction bases left unmatched: 13. The CDR3 loop spans 16 amino acids. Germline CDR1 is MDHEN and CDR2 is SYDVKM. DNA for the CDR3: TGTGCCAGCAGCACCCCCGGACTAGCGGTTAGGGATGAGCAGTTCTTC. This encodes CASSTPGLAVRDEQFF.

The gene calls are TRBV6-5 and TRBJ2-7; TRBD2 agrees at 7 bases. This CDR3 has 14 amino acids. Germline assignment: CDR1 MNHEY and CDR2 SVGAGI. V was pared by 4 bases and J by 3 bases, with 6 bases of the junction left unmatched. Here the CDR3 DNA reads TGTGCCAGCAGTTGGGCTAGCGGACTCTACGAGCAGTACTTC. It codes for CASSWASGLYEQYF.

The chain is built from TRBV6-4 and TRBJ2-4; 14 positions match TRBD2. This CDR3 is 17 amino acids long. V lost 0 bases and J lost 5; bases outside the gene matches: 3. Germline values: CDR1 MRHNA, CDR2 SNTAGT. CDR3 sequence (DNA): TGTGCCAGCAGTGACTCCGGGACTAGCGGGAGAGAAAACATTCAGTACTTC. The encoded protein is CASSDSGTSGRENIQYF.

This clone appeared a single time. The J gene is TRBJ2-1, the V gene TRBV7-9; TRBD2 aligns across 15 bases. V shed 4 bases, J shed 3 bases, and the junction held 4 bases outside the gene matches. This CDR3 has 17 amino acids. Germline V gene sequence: CDR1 SEHNR, CDR2 FQNEAQ (reference sequence). CDR3 amino acids: CASSSGLAGGIYNEQFF. CDR3 in DNA: TGTGCCAGCAGCTCAGGACTAGCGGGAGGGATCTACAATGAGCAGTTCTTC.

The rearrangement links TRBV18 to TRBJ2-2, with 12 bases fitting TRBD2. J gave up 3 bases and V 6 bases, and 14 bases lay outside the gene matches. The CDR3 sequence is 19 residues long. CDR1 and CDR2 from the germline V gene are KGHSH and LQKENI. The CDR3: CASSRYRILAGGDTGELFF. The CDR3, as DNA: TGTGCCAGCTCGCGATACCGCATACTAGCGGGAGGCGACACCGGGGAGCTGTTTTTT. Complete variable domain (other parts from reference TRBV18 and TRBJ2-2): NAGVMQNPRHLVRRRGQEARLRCSPMKGHSHVYWYRQLPEEGLKFMVYLQKENIIDESGMPKERFSAEFPKEGPSILRIQQVVRGDSAAYFCASSRYRILAGGDTGELFFGEGSRLTVL.

The V and J genes are TRBV2 and TRBJ2-7; D is perhaps TRBD1 (5 bases). The V end lost 4 bases, the J end lost 5 bases, and 24 bases lay between the germline ends. The V gene's germline CDR1 is SNHLY and CDR2 FYNNEI. The CDR3 spans 17 residues. This CDR3 is CASSGHDPRAQRNEQYF. Written as DNA, the CDR3 is TGTGCCAGCAGTGGCCACGACCCCAGGGCCCAAAGAAACGAGCAGTACTTC.

The rearrangement joins TRBV6-6 to TRBJ1-4; TRBD1 matches at 11 bases. CDR3 length: 13 residues. The ends lost 8 bases at V and 7 bases at J; junction bases unmatched: 3. CDR1 is MNHNY and CDR2 is SVGAGI in the germline V gene (reference sequence). CDR3 sequence (DNA): TGTGCCAGCGGCGGGACAGGGGGTGAAAAACTGTTTTTT. This encodes CASGGTGGEKLFF.

The chain uses TRBV7-6 and TRBJ1-1, with TRBD1 matching 10 bases. Per the germline V gene, CDR1 is SGHVS and CDR2 is FNYEAQ. The length of the CDR3 is 15 residues. Germline trimming cut 5 bases from V and 1 base from J; bases unmatched to any gene: 4. The CDR3 coding sequence is TGTGCCAGCAGCCCAAGACAGGGGGCGAACACTGAAGCTTTCTTT. It translates to CASSPRQGANTEAFF.